This TCR beta chain derives from a study of PD-1 blockade in mismatch repair-deficient tumors (dated by TCRdb to about 2017). Broadly, across the study: Between late 2013 and late 2016, roughly 78 consecutive patients with some 12 mismatch repair-deficient cancer types, all previously treated and progressing, were enrolled in the trial. Deep sequencing of TCR CDR3 regions was used to track tumor-associated T cell clones in peripheral blood of patients responding to PD-1 blockade. General conclusions and limits of the study: After pembrolizumab, tumor-resident clones, which were often undetectable in blood before treatment, expanded rapidly and then contracted, generally ahead of radiologic responses.

The library was produced with the immunoSEQ multiplex PCR assay. The table was pulled from immuneACCESS by TCRdb, which kept in-frame rearrangements only. Such tables lose some clones; where checked, under half of the loss comes from unresolved V genes, and the rest has no known cause. The sample table holds some 120,000 clones, of which over 65% were seen once. The top ten hold 4.7% of the sample. In the germline V gene, CDR1 corresponds to SNHLY and CDR2 to FYNNEI. Including the terminal cysteine and phenylalanine, the CDR3 comprises 13 residues. The kept DNA is CDR3 alone, 39 bases in frame from the first base. V is pruned by 4 bases and J by 2 bases, leaving 1 base of the junction without a gene match. For each enrolled patient, mismatch repair deficiency was established using either polymerase chain reaction or immunohistochemistry. TCR sequencing was performed for a few patients who responded to pembrolizumab therapy. In the phase II trial, pembrolizumab PD-1 blockade was tested prospectively in advanced mismatch repair-deficient cancers, no matter which tissue of origin the cancers came from. Peripheral blood T cell samples were serially collected before and at multiple times after PD-1 blockade was started. Blood sampling times were expressed in weeks after the first pembrolizumab dose.

About this clone itself: Its antigen specificity is not known. Base qualities are not provided; no much larger clone lies one nucleotide away.

The V and J genes are TRBV2 and TRBJ2-7, with 8 bases aligning to TRBD2. This TCR was recovered from an adult with mismatch repair-deficient cancer. The sample in question was peripheral blood, obtained just over 59 weeks after starting pembrolizumab. CDR3 region: CASSGTSTYEQYF. The bases read TGTGCCAGCAGTGGGACTAGCACCTACGAGCAGTACTTC.